Below, one T cell receptor beta chain is given with its context. The CDR3 contains 14 residues. The V gene lost 5 bases and the J gene lost 5 bases, with 12 bases spanning the gap. Germline CDR1 and CDR2: LNHNV and YYDKDF (reference sequence). The entry originates in a study of cytomegalovirus exposure and HLA in healthy donors. The PCR was carried out with 60 Vbeta primers and 13 Jbeta primers. Method: immunoSEQ multiplex PCR; TCRdb's copy keeps in-frame clones and lacks some. Of about 110,000 clones in the sample, around three quarters were seen once. Material for sequencing was PBMCs. The chain couples TRBV15 to TRBJ1-4, with a tentative D call TRBD1 (5 bases). The receptor was isolated from a woman in her twenties or thirties in good health and CMV-seronegative. This CDR3 is CATSGRQINEKLFF. CDR3 nucleotides: TGTGCCACCAGCGGAAGACAGATAAATGAAAAACTGTTTTTT.